Listed below are T cell receptor beta chains from one sample, sequenced in a study of blood T cells in healthy people across ages. TCRdb redid the calling of the 5' RACE reads with MiXCR, one entry per CDR3 protein. This table holds more than 450,000 distinct CDR3 sequences, about 29% found once. In addition, the sample was reused for a study of T cells of mothers and their children.

Sequencing was carried out using blood. These TCRs come from a boy younger than 10 in good health. CDR3s include the opening cysteine and the closing phenylalanine or tryptophan. The order of the fields is V gene, J gene, D gene, clone size, CDR3 protein, CDR3 DNA. The D gene is left open where the match is weak. Expanded clones are given a class, and other clones once, few, many or no size at all.

>TRBV10-2|TRBJ2-2|TRBD2|-
CASSEGLVPGELFF
TGCGCCAGCAGTGAGGGACTAGTGCCCGGGGAGCTGTTTTTT
>TRBV6-5|TRBJ2-7|TRBD2|few
CASRAGLAVYYEQYF
TGTGCCAGCAGAGCTGGACTAGCGGTCTACTACGAGCAGTACTTC
>TRBV20-1|TRBJ2-5|TRBD2|few
CSASYPGGGETQYF
TGCAGTGCTTCATACCCCGGCGGGGGGGAGACCCAGTACTTC
>TRBV21-1|TRBJ2-7|-|few
CASNWLAGPTHHYEQYF
TGTGCCAGCAATTGGCTAGCGGGCCCTACGCACCATTACGAGCAGTACTTC
>TRBV12-3/TRBV12-4|TRBJ2-7|TRBD1|-
CASREGQGVDEQYF
TGTGCCAGCAGAGAAGGACAGGGGGTGGACGAGCAGTACTTC
>TRBV25-1|TRBJ2-5|-|-
CASSRQVGETQYF
TGTGCCAGCAGTCGACAGGTTGGCGAGACCCAGTACTTC
>TRBV25-1|TRBJ2-4|-|few
CASSEYGAKNIQYF
TGTGCCAGCAGTGAATATGGGGCCAAAAACATTCAGTACTTC
>TRBV29-1|TRBJ1-1|-|few
CSVGTQNTEAFF
TGCAGCGTCGGGACACAAAACACTGAAGCTTTCTTT
>TRBV4-1|TRBJ2-5|TRBD2|few
CASSTLSGRETQYF
TGCGCCAGCAGCACACTCAGCGGGAGAGAGACCCAGTACTTC
>TRBV2|TRBJ2-1|TRBD2|few
CASSSPSGIESNEQFF
TGTGCCAGCAGCTCCCCTAGCGGGATCGAAAGCAATGAGCAGTTCTTC
>TRBV7-9|TRBJ1-2|TRBD1|-
CASCPGQGVGGYTF
TGTGCCAGCTGCCCGGGACAGGGGGTTGGCGGCTACACCTTC
>TRBV5-5|TRBJ1-5|-|-
CASSPWIGGNQPQHF
TGTGCCAGCAGCCCCTGGATAGGCGGCAATCAGCCCCAGCATTTT
>TRBV20-1|TRBJ1-5|-|-
CSAQTGGSNQPQHF
TGCAGTGCCCAGACAGGAGGAAGCAATCAGCCCCAGCATTTT
>TRBV7-8|TRBJ2-7|-|-
CASSLETTVYEQYF
TGTGCCAGCAGCTTAGAGACGACAGTCTACGAGCAGTACTTC
>TRBV7-9|TRBJ2-1|TRBD1|few
CASSPGQDLSGYHEQFF
TGTGCCAGCAGCCCGGGACAGGATCTCTCGGGTTACCATGAGCAGTTCTTC
>TRBV5-1|TRBJ2-3|TRBD2|few
CASSLVFSGASDTQYF
TGCGCCAGCAGCTTGGTTTTTAGCGGGGCTTCAGATACGCAGTATTTT
>TRBV25-1|TRBJ1-4|TRBD1|-
CASSEPGAHRDRVLEKLFF
TGTGCCAGCAGTGAACCGGGGGCCCACCGGGACAGGGTGTTAGAAAAACTGTTTTTT
>TRBV5-2|TRBJ1-2|-|-
CASKGQGAPRGYTF
TGTGCCAGCAAGGGACAGGGGGCCCCCAGGGGCTACACCTTC
>TRBV29-1|TRBJ2-1|-|-
CSVARRREQFF
TGCAGCGTTGCGAGGAGGCGGGAGCAGTTCTTC
>TRBV10-3|TRBJ2-2|-|few
CVISEFQGNTGELFF
TGTGTCATCAGTGAGTTCCAGGGAAACACCGGGGAGCTGTTTTTT
>TRBV4-1|TRBJ1-4|-|few
CASSQDRKLFF
TGCGCCAGCAGCCAAGATAGGAAACTGTTTTTT
>TRBV5-1|TRBJ1-2|TRBD1|few
CASSISGGLGYGYTF
TGCGCCAGCAGTATCTCAGGGGGCCTGGGCTATGGCTACACCTTC